This TCR beta chain was sequenced in a study of blood T cells in healthy people across ages. Study summary: Per two T cells, about one barcoded beta molecule was captured through template switching.

Total RNA extraction produced at least 5 micrograms (per sample) for the study. This CDR3 has 13 amino acids. V was trimmed by 6 bases and J by 5 bases, leaving 13 bases between them. This clonotype came up many times. It was with a sample-barcoded 5' primer and a J-beta primer mix that a second PCR of roughly 7 to 12 cycles was run. The template-switch adaptor was a 5' adaptor with 12 random nucleotides. It tagged each cDNA molecule. Each of the samples gave a minimum of 3 million paired-end reads that contained CDR3. TCRdb redid the calling of the 5' RACE reads with MiXCR, one entry per CDR3 protein. The sample consists of 850,000 or so distinct CDR3 sequences, 29% of them appearing once.

This receptor was taken from a woman aged 80 or over in good health. This chain joins TRBV12-3 or TRBV12-4 and TRBJ1-2; TRBD1 is a possible D gene (5 bases). The sequenced sample was blood. The CDR3 here is CASSLQGIYGYTF. Here the CDR3 DNA reads TGTGCCAGCAGCCTCCAGGGAATTTATGGCTACACCTTC.